This T cell receptor beta chain comes out of a study of OX40 agonist ivuxolimab in advanced cancers. Regarding the study in general: Ivuxolimab was a fully human IgG2 agonistic monoclonal antibody targeting the costimulatory receptor OX40 (CD134). Intravenous ivuxolimab was administered to patients every 2 weeks at six dose levels: 0.01, 0.1, 0.3, 1.5, 3 and 10 mg/kg. Of the 50 to 55 patients in dose escalation, about 20 had hepatocellular carcinoma, around 15 had melanoma, 9 had renal cell carcinoma and 9 had head and neck cancer. The dose-escalation cohort was 80% to 90% male with a mean age of around 62 years, ranging from about 20 to 85. Prior anti-PD-1, anti-PD-L1 or anti-CTLA-4 therapy was permitted, and checkpoint inhibitors had been received by about 36% of dose-escalation patients. Three dose-escalation patients achieved partial responses, one with hepatocellular carcinoma and two with cutaneous melanoma. The point of sequencing TCRbeta in the periphery was to test whether ivuxolimab changed TCR sequence diversity and drove clonal T-cell expansion. The monotherapy dose-escalation portion (N ≈ 52 patients) of the phase I ivuxolimab trial is reported in the paper.

Of note for this clone: The antigen this receptor binds is unknown. No clone much larger than this one lies a single base away; base qualities are absent.

To sequence the TCRbeta CDR3 region, genomic DNA was isolated from the sorted cells. The immunoSEQ Assay was used to sequence the TCRbeta CDR3 regions. TCRdb's version of the immuneACCESS table is confined to in-frame rearrangements and falls short of the full clone set. An unresolved V gene accounts for under half of the shortfall where checked; the remainder is of unknown origin. This sample holds tens of thousands of clones; 80% to 85% were observed only once. Over 1.3% of the sample comes from the top ten. Patients with a history of autoimmune disease or receiving systemic immunosuppression were excluded from the trial. In every dose cohort, peripheral blood was drawn for TCR sequencing at baseline, cycle 4 day 1, and cycle 7 day 1. Samples were obtained from an open-label, multicenter, first-in-human phase I dose-escalation trial of ivuxolimab. Adults with locally advanced or metastatic head and neck squamous cell, hepatocellular, melanoma or renal cell carcinoma were enrolled in the trial. Before TCR sequencing, CD4+ T cells and CD8+ T cells were sorted from peripheral blood as separate populations.

Broader findings and caveats from the paper: After ivuxolimab, CD8+ T cells had more expanded clones than CD4+ T cells on average. In partial responders in the 0.1-3.0 mg/kg groups, normalized peripheral clonal expansion was found to be among the lowest, especially among CD8+ T cells. Low levels of normalized T-cell clonal expansion were also seen in some patients who did not respond. The antigen specificity of the clonally expanded peripheral T cells was not determined. At doses of 0.1 to 3.0 mg/kg, clonal expansion of both CD4+ and CD8+ blood T cells was observed from baseline to week 6.

Reading the germline V gene (reference sequence) gives CDR1 SGHNT and CDR2 YYREEE. The CDR3 measures 13 amino acids from cysteine to phenylalanine. Only the CDR3 part of the read is kept: 39 bases, read in frame from the first base. V is clipped by 0 bases and J by 7 bases, and the sequence between their germline boundaries is 8 bases long. The sequencing used CD4+ or CD8+ T cells sorted from blood, collected in a trial of the OX40 agonist ivuxolimab. The sequence links TRBV5-4 to TRBJ2-1, and possibly TRBD1, on 5 matching bases. This sequence originates from an adult with an advanced solid tumor such as melanoma, head and neck, liver or kidney cancer. This receptor has the CDR3 CASSLAPGNEQFF. The nucleotide sequence is given as TGTGCCAGCAGCTTGGCCCCAGGGAATGAGCAGTTCTTC.